These 16 T cell receptor beta chains originate from one sample sequenced in a study of Graves' ophthalmopathy and Graves' hyperthyroidism. Amplifying from RNA transcripts, the study obtained TCR beta CDR3 regions. Scientists carried out first-round RT-PCR using HTBI primers and then a second-round multiplex PCR. A single record per CDR3 protein comes from TCRdb applying MiXCR to the multiplex PCR reads. Of about half a million distinct CDR3 sequences in the sample, approximately 14% were seen once. Sequencing input: blood. These receptors originate from a woman under 40 with Graves' ophthalmopathy.

Comment on this clonotype: Given a much more abundant clone one base away, this may be a read error. The chain has TRBV6-5 and TRBJ2-5, with D unclear. The germline V gene has CDR1 MNHEY and CDR2 SVGAGI. The CDR3 has 14 residues. The CDR3 bases are TGTGCCATCAGTTATCGTATGGCAAAAGAGACCCAGTACTTC. Translating it yields CAISYRMAKETQYF.

This clonotype has a handful of counts. A much larger clonotype is one base distant, so this may be a read error. This sequence joins TRBV2 and TRBJ1-1; D uncertain. This CDR3 comprises 15 residues. V dropped 4 bases and J dropped 2 bases, with 14 bases sitting between them. Germline CDR1 and CDR2: SNHLY and FYNNEI. Here the CDR3 reads CASSGSTPRNTEAFF. In nucleotides, the CDR3 is TGTGCCAGCAGTGGGTCGACACCAAGAAACACTGAAGCTTTCTTT. Based on the CDR3 plus reference TRBV2 and TRBJ1-1, the full variable domain is EPEVTQTPSHQVTQMGQEVILRCVPISNHLYFYWYRQILGQKVEFLVSFYNNEISEKSEIFDDQFSVERPDGSNFTLKIRSTKLEDSAMYFCASSGSTPRNTEAFFGQGTRLTVV.

This clonotype was observed many times. The chain employs TRBV18 and TRBJ1-6; 12 nucleotides match TRBD1. The CDR3 loop spans 17 amino acids. Trimming took 3 bases from V and 6 from J; bases not matched to a gene: 6. CDR1 is KGHSH and CDR2 is LQKENI in the germline V gene. This CDR3 reads CASSPGQGASGNSPLHF. DNA of the CDR3: TGTGCCAGCTCACCGGGACAGGGGGCAAGCGGTAATTCACCCCTCCACTTT.

This clonotype has ten or more counts. The chain has TRBV13 and TRBJ2-7, with TRBD1 identical over 10 bases. CDR3 length: 16 amino acids. Germline CDR1 reads PRHDT; CDR2 reads FYEKMQ (reference sequence). V lost 2 bases, J lost 4 bases, and 8 bases stayed unmatched. The CDR3 spells CASSLRGGDRGYEQYF. The CDR3 nucleotides are TGTGCCAGCAGCTTAAGGGGAGGGGACAGGGGTTACGAGCAGTACTTC.

The sample holds many counts of this clonotype. J is TRBJ1-1 and V is TRBV6-5, with 8 bases lining up with TRBD1. The V gene end was trimmed by 6 bases and the J gene end by 0 bases; junction bases not matched to a gene: 3. Germline V gene lookup returns CDR1 MNHEY and CDR2 SVGAGI. This CDR3 contains 14 residues. DNA of the CDR3: TGTGCCAGCAGGGGGGGACAGGTGAACACTGAAGCTTTCTTT. Translation gives CASRGGQVNTEAFF.

This clonotype came up many times. This rearrangement joins TRBV2 to TRBJ1-2; D uncertain. CDR1 and CDR2 (germline): SNHLY, FYNNEI. The V end lost 6 bases, the J end lost 4 bases, and 12 bases lay between the germline ends. This CDR3 contains 13 residues. The CDR3 sequence: CASSDAAGYGYTF. In DNA, the CDR3 is TGTGCCAGCAGCGACGCGGCCGGCTATGGCTACACCTTC.

This clonotype appeared many times. This sequence joins TRBV28 and TRBJ1-1; D not certain. Germline CDR1 and CDR2: MDHEN and SYDVKM. The length of the CDR3 is 11 residues. Between the trimmed V and J ends, which lost 4 bases and 5 bases, there was a span of 5 bases. CDR3 in DNA: TGTGCCAGCAGTTCTCCTACTGAAGCTTTCTTT. Translated: CASSSPTEAFF.

Ten or more counts support this clonotype. The V gene is TRBV12-3 or TRBV12-4, the J gene TRBJ1-5; D not certain. V was trimmed by 3 bases and J by 6 bases, leaving 9 bases between them. The CDR3 runs 13 residues. The CDR3 DNA sequence: TGTGCCAGCAGTTTGCAGGTTAGTCAGCCCCAGCATTTT. Amino acids: CASSLQVSQPQHF.

This clonotype was recorded at least ten times. The chain is built from TRBV5-1 and TRBJ1-1; the match to TRBD1 covers 8 bases. The CDR3 runs to 15 residues. Germline V gene lookup returns CDR1 SGHRS and CDR2 YFSETQ. J lost 3 bases, V lost 5 bases, and 9 bases had no gene match. The CDR3 DNA follows: TGCGCCAGCAGGCCTTCAGGGGGCGCGGACACTGAAGCTTTCTTT. This codes for CASRPSGGADTEAFF.

With respect to this clonotype: This may stem from a read error, because a much larger clone lies one nucleotide away. The chain uses TRBV5-5 and TRBJ2-5; possibly TRBD1 or TRBD2 for D (5 bases each). Trimming pared 2 bases from V and 5 bases from J, leaving 10 bases between. This CDR3 has 13 residues. Per germline, CDR1 SGHKS and CDR2 YYEKEE (reference sequence). The CDR3 here is CASSLEWGETQYF. The DNA of the CDR3 is TGTGCCAGCAGCTTAGAATGGGGGGAGACCCAGTACTTC. The whole variable domain, remainder taken from reference TRBV5-5 and TRBJ2-5, is DAGVTQSPTHLIKTRGQQVTLRCSPISGHKSVSWYQQVLGQGPQFIFQYYEKEERGRGNFPDRFSARQFPNYSSELNVNALLLGDSALYLCASSLEWGETQYFGPGTRLLVL.

This clonotype has a handful of counts. Being one base from a much bigger clone, this may be a read error. The chain uses TRBV7-9 and TRBJ2-7; TRBD1 or TRBD2 may be the D gene (5 bases each). In germline, CDR1 is SEHNR, CDR2 FQNEAQ (reference sequence). CDR3 length: 14 residues. Trimming took off 7 bases at V and 7 bases at J, with 20 bases between the two ends. CDR3 sequence reads: CASNQPGTTSEQYF. The CDR3 DNA reads TGTGCCAGCAACCAACCCGGGACCACTTCAGAGCAGTACTTC.

This clonotype was observed a handful of times. A read error may produce the germline difference seen at one junction end. In nucleotides, the CDR3 is TGTGCCAGCAGCCCCGGAGGGATGGCCAAAAACATTAAGTACTTC. This sequence encodes CASSPGGMAKNIKYF. The V gene is TRBV7-9, the J gene TRBJ2-4; D may be TRBD2 (6 bases). This CDR3 is 15 amino acids long. From germline, CDR1 is SEHNR and CDR2 FQNEAQ (reference sequence).

This clonotype was detected ten times or more. J is TRBJ2-7 and V is TRBV15, with a possible D match to TRBD2 (5 bases). Looked up from germline, CDR1 is LNHNV and CDR2 is YYDKDF (reference sequence). The CDR3 totals 13 residues. V dropped 5 bases and J dropped 4 bases, with 12 bases sitting between them. The CDR3 sequence is CATSWTPGYEQYF. CDR3 DNA: TGTGCCACCAGCTGGACCCCGGGATACGAGCAGTACTTC.

This clonotype was seen repeatedly, ten times or more. The J gene is TRBJ1-1, the V gene TRBV5-1; TRBD1 agrees at 11 bases. The CDR3 totals 14 residues. CDR1 SGHRS and CDR2 YFSETQ come from the germline V gene. Trimming at V came to 4 bases and at J to 3 bases, leaving 2 bases not matched to a gene. CDR3 residues: CASSPDRGHTEAFF. Written as DNA, the CDR3 is TGCGCCAGCAGCCCGGACAGGGGGCACACTGAAGCTTTCTTT.

This clonotype was counted many times. This sequence joins TRBV7-2 and TRBJ1-3; D ambiguous. V was cut by 0 bases and J by 4 bases, with 10 bases left in between. The CDR3 is made up of 15 amino acids. Per germline, CDR1 SGHTA and CDR2 FQGNSA. CDR3 sequence: CASSLALGLGNTIYF. Written as DNA, the CDR3 is TGTGCCAGCAGCTTAGCGCTTGGGCTCGGAAACACCATATATTTT.

This clonotype came up many times. The chain is built from TRBV28 and TRBJ2-7; D tentatively reads TRBD1 or TRBD2 (5 bases each). Germline V gives CDR1 MDHEN, CDR2 SYDVKM. The CDR3 extends over 15 amino acids. The V gene lost 4 bases and the J gene lost 3 bases, with 16 bases spanning the gap. CDR3 DNA: TGTGCCAGCAGTTCCCTTGGGGGAAGCCTCTACGAGCAGTACTTC. Translation: CASSSLGGSLYEQYF.